The clone carrying this T cell receptor beta chain showed up many times. What it binds is not known. The sample originates from a study of T cells in Graves' hyperthyroidism and ophthalmopathy. Findings and limits, study-wide: Blood also carried most thyroid clonotypes expanded above 0.001.

Exclusions: uncontrolled infection, other autoimmune disease, pregnancy, lactation. Orbital computed tomography and thyroid ultrasound, together with serum TRAb and thyroxine and clinical symptoms, were used for diagnoses. Using RNA transcripts as the source, TCR beta CDR3 regions were amplified. A set of HTBI primers served as the primers for a first-round RT-PCR of the TCR CDR3. TCRdb called the multiplex PCR reads again in MiXCR, with one record for every CDR3 protein. The repertoire includes fewer than 650,000 distinct CDR3 sequences, 13% to 15% of them detected once, and over 6% sits in the top ten. The sequencing sample was made of blood. The sequence came from a woman younger than 30 with Graves' ophthalmopathy.

The CDR3 DNA sequence: TGTGCCAGCAGCTTAACGGGCGGGAACGAAAACATTCAGTACTTC. Translating gives CASSLTGGNENIQYF. The gene calls are TRBV7-3 and TRBJ2-4; a weak D match, TRBD2 (6 bases). Deletions cut 0 bases from V and 5 bases from J, with 11 bases between. Germline V gives CDR1 SGHTA, CDR2 FQGTGA. The CDR3 loop spans 15 amino acids.